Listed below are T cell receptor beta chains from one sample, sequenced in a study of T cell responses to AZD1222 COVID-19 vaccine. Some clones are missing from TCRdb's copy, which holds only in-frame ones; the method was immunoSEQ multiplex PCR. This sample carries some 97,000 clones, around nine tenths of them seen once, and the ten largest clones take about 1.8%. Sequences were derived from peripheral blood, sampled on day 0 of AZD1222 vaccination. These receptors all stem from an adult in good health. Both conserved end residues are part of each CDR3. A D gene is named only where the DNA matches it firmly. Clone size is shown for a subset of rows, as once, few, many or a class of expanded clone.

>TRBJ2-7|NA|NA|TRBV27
TGTGCCAGCAGTTTAGGTCCAGGTTCCTACGAGCAGTACTTC
CASSLGPGSYEQYF
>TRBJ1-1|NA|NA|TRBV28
TGTGCCAGCAGTTCCCAGGGGCGCGGGAACACTGAAGCTTTCTTT
CASSSQGRGNTEAFF
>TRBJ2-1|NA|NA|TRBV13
TGTGCCAGCAGCTTCAGACATGATCGGCACAATGAGCAGTTCTTC
CASSFRHDRHNEQFF
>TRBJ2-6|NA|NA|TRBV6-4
TGTGCCAGCAGTGACTCGGGAGATGGGGCCAACGTCCTGACTTTC
CASSDSGDGANVLTF
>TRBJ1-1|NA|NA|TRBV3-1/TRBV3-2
TGTGCCAGCAGCCAAGAGGTGCGGACTGAAGCTTTCTTT
CASSQEVRTEAFF
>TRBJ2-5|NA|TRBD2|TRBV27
TGTGCCAGCAGTTTATGGGCGGGAGCGCAAGAGACCCAGTACTTC
CASSLWAGAQETQYF
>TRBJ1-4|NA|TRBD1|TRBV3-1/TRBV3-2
TGTGCCAGCAGTTTCGGGACAGGGTTTGAAAAACTGTTTTTT
CASSFGTGFEKLFF
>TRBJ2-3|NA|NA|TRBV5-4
TGTGCCAGCAGCTTGGACACAGATACGCAGTATTTT
CASSLDTDTQYF
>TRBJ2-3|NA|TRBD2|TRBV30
TGTGCCTGGAGTAGAATACTAGCGGCGATCACAGATACGCAGTATTTT
CAWSRILAAITDTQYF
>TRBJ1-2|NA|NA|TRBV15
TGTGCCACCAGCAGAACCTTTGTCAGGGCGAACTATGGCTACACCTTC
CATSRTFVRANYGYTF
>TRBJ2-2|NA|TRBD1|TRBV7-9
TGTGCCAGCAGCTTACCTAGACAGGGGACTCCCACCGGGGAGCTGTTTTTT
CASSLPRQGTPTGELFF
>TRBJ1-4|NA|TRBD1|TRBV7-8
TGTGCCAGCAGCTCTCAGGACAGGGGCCGCCTTAACCTACCTAATGAAAAACTGTTTTTT
CASSSQDRGRLNLPNEKLFF
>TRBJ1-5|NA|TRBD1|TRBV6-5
TGTGCCAGCAGGACAGGGGGTCTGAGCAATCAGCCCCAGCATTTT
CASRTGGLSNQPQHF
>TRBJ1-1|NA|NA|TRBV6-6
TGTGCCAGCAGTCCCGGGACAACGTTTGAAGCTTTCTTT
CASSPGTTFEAFF
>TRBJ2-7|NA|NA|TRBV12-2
TGTGCAAGTCGCTTTGGCCGACTAGCCAACTCCTACGAGCAGTACTTC
CASRFGRLANSYEQYF
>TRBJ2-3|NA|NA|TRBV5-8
TGTGCCAGCACCTCGATAGAATTTCCTACGCAGTATTTT
CASTSIEFPTQYF
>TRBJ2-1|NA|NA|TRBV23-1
TGCGCCAGCAGTCAATCTCCTAGGTCCAGCAATGAGCAGTTCTTC
CASSQSPRSSNEQFF
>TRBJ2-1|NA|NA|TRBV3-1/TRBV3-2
TGTGCCAGCAGCCAAGCATATGGAGGGGAGAATGAGCAGTTCTTC
CASSQAYGGENEQFF
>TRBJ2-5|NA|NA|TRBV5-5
TGTGCCAGCAGCTTCGGCGGGGCCTCTGGGTCGGAGACCCAGTACTTC
CASSFGGASGSETQYF
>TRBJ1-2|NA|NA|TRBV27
TGTGCCAGCACTCCACGGGTCGGGTATGGCTACACCTTC
CASTPRVGYGYTF
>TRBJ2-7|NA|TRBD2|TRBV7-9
TGTGCCAGCAGCTCGGGACTAGCGGATCCGTCCCATGAGCAGTACTTC
CASSSGLADPSHEQYF
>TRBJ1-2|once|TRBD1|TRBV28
TGTGCCAGCAGTTTACAGGGGGCGCTAGGCTATGGCTACACCTTC
CASSLQGALGYGYTF
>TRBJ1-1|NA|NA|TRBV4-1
TGCGCCAGCAGCCAAGGAGGAGGGAACACTGAAGCTTTCTTT
CASSQGGGNTEAFF
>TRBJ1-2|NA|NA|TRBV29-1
TGCAGCGTTGGGGGAAGTGGGGCGTATGGCTACACCTTC
CSVGGSGAYGYTF
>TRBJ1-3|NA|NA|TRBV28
TGTGCCAGCAGGACCGAGGGCTTCGGAAACACCATATATTTT
CASRTEGFGNTIYF
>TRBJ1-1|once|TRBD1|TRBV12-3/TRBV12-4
TGTGCCAGCAGTCCAGACAGGGACAATTTCTTT
CASSPDRDNFF
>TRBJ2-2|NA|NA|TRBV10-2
TGCGCCAGCGGGAGACTAGGCACCGGGGAGCTGTTTTTT
CASGRLGTGELFF
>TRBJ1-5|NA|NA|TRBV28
TGTGCCAGCTTAACAGCCTGGGCGGGGAATCAGCCCCAGCATTTT
CASLTAWAGNQPQHF
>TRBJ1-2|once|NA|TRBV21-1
TGTGCCAGCAGCAAACCCATAAGACAGGGAAACGGCTACACCTTC
CASSKPIRQGNGYTF
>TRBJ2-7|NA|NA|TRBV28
TGTGCCAGCAGCGTTCTTACGGGAGACGCCTACGAGCAGTACTTC
CASSVLTGDAYEQYF
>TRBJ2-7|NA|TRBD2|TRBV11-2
TGTGCCAGCAGCTTAACTAGCGGGACTGGCTCCTACGAGCAGTACTTC
CASSLTSGTGSYEQYF
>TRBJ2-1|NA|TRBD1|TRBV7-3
TGTGCCAGCAGCCCGGACAGGACTTACAATGAGCAGTTCTTC
CASSPDRTYNEQFF
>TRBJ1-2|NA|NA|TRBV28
TGTGCCAGCAGTTCAACTCCGGACAGACCCTATGGCTACACCTTC
CASSSTPDRPYGYTF
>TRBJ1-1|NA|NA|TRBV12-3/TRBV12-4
TGTGCCAGCAGTTTTAGGGTGAACACTGAAGCTTTCTTT
CASSFRVNTEAFF
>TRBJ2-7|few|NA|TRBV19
TGTGCCAGTAGTATTCTGTACGAGCAGTACTTC
CASSILYEQYF
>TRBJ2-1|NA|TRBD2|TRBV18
TGTGCCAGCTCACCGGGACTAGCGGGCACTAATGAGCAGTTCTTC
CASSPGLAGTNEQFF
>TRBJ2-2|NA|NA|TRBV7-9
TGTGCCAGCAGCTTAGACATCGGGGAGCTGTTTTTT
CASSLDIGELFF
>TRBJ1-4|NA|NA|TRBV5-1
TGCGCCAGCAGCTTCGGAGGGGATAATGAAAAACTGTTTTTT
CASSFGGDNEKLFF
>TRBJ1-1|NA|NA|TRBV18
TGTGCCAGCTCACCTCAGGAGGGCCTGGACTATATCAACACTGAAGCTTTCTTT
CASSPQEGLDYINTEAFF
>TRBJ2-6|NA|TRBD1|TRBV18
TGTGCCAGCTCACCAGACAGGGCTGGGGCCAACGTCCTGACTTTC
CASSPDRAGANVLTF
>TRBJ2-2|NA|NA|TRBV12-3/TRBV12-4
TGTGCCAGCAGCCAGGGTTATGGCGGGGAGCTGTTTTTT
CASSQGYGGELFF
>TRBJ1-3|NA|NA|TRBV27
TGTGCCAGCAGCGCCGGAATTACAGGGACTGGAAACACCATATATTTT
CASSAGITGTGNTIYF
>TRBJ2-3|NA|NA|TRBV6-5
TGTGCCAGCAGTTACTCGTTTCCGGAGAGCACAGATACGCAGTATTTT
CASSYSFPESTDTQYF
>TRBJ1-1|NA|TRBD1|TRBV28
TGTGCCAGCAGTTCCAGGGGGTGGCAGGCTTTCTTT
CASSSRGWQAFF